Shown below are 8 T cell receptor beta chains from a single sample sequenced in a study of Graves' ophthalmopathy and Graves' hyperthyroidism. Amplified TCR beta CDR3 regions were obtained using RNA transcripts as template. First-round RT-PCR employed HTBI primers, with a second-round multiplex PCR after it. TCRdb re-called the multiplex PCR reads with MiXCR, one entry per CDR3 protein. Counted here are roughly 220,000 distinct CDR3 sequences, about 46% occurring once; the ten biggest clones make up about 45%. The sequencing input was peripheral blood. All receptors derive from an adult man with Graves' ophthalmopathy.

This clonotype was picked up one time. The chain joins TRBV7-9 to TRBJ1-4; no clear D. Germline V gene data show CDR1 as SEHNR and CDR2 as FQNEAQ (reference sequence). The CDR3 runs 17 residues. The V end was cut by 0 bases, the J end by 5 bases, with 16 bases between. CDR3 DNA: TGTGCCAGCAGCTTAGCCTCTCTACTGTGGCCAAATGAAAAACTGTTTTTT. Translation: CASSLASLLWPNEKLFF.

The chain employs TRBV5-1 and TRBJ2-7; D possibly corresponds to TRBD2 (5 bases). V lost 1 base and J 6 bases, leaving 8 bases between the germline ends. Germline V gives CDR1 SGHRS, CDR2 YFSETQ. The CDR3 is 12 residues long. The CDR3 sequence is CASSLREREQYF. The CDR3 DNA is TGCGCCAGCAGCTTGAGGGAGCGCGAGCAGTACTTC.

The J gene is TRBJ2-7, the V gene TRBV7-9, with TRBD1 matching over 7 bases. Germline V gene lookup returns CDR1 SEHNR and CDR2 FQNEAQ (reference sequence). V was pared by 5 bases and J by 2 bases, with 6 bases of the junction left unmatched. The CDR3 length is 14 residues. The DNA of the CDR3 is TGTGCCAGCAGCCACCAGACAGGGACCTACGAGCAGTACTTC. Translating gives CASSHQTGTYEQYF.

CDR3 sequence: CASSLGEVRTEAFF. The CDR3 DNA reads as TGCGCCAGCAGCTTGGGGGAGGTGAGGACTGAAGCTTTCTTT. The V call is TRBV5-1, the J call TRBJ1-1; no clear D. Germline-derived CDR1 and CDR2 are SGHRS and YFSETQ. The V end was cut by 0 bases, the J end by 5 bases, with 11 bases between. The CDR3 has 14 amino acids. The full variable domain, in which reference TRBV5-1 and TRBJ1-1 provide the parts outside the CDR3, is KAGVTQTPRYLIKTRGQQVTLSCSPISGHRSVSWYQQTPGQGLQFLFEYFSETQRNKGNFPGRFSGRQFSNSRSEMNVSTLELGDSALYLCASSLGEVRTEAFFGQGTRLTVV.

V gene TRBV12-3 or TRBV12-4 combines with J gene TRBJ1-6; D uncertain. This CDR3 has 11 amino acids. V dropped 0 bases and J dropped 12 bases, with 3 bases sitting between them. In DNA form, the CDR3 reads TGTGCCAGCAGTTTAGCGGGACCCCTCCACTTT. Protein product: CASSLAGPLHF.

There are a few counts of this clonotype. Here the CDR3 reads CASSDVGTVYEQYF. As DNA, the CDR3 is TGTGCCAGCAGTGATGTCGGGACAGTTTACGAGCAGTACTTC. The genes are TRBV2 and TRBJ2-7; 7 bases are a match to TRBD1. The CDR3 spans 14 residues. From germline, CDR1 is SNHLY and CDR2 FYNNEI. J gave up 4 bases and V 3 bases, and 6 bases lay outside the gene matches.

Concerning this clonotype itself: The CDR3 does not end in the conserved phenylalanine or tryptophan, so this is likely a read error. V is TRBV10-3 and J is TRBJ2-7; possibly TRBD1 for D (6 bases). Per germline, CDR1 ENHRY and CDR2 SYGVKD. Trimming took 8 bases from V and 2 from J, leaving 10 bases between them. CDR3 length equals 12 residues. Here the CDR3 reads CAIQGPAYEQYL. In nucleotides, the CDR3 is TGTGCCATCCAGGGGCCCGCCTACGAGCAGTACCTC.

The rearrangement joins TRBV4-1 to TRBJ2-7; 12 positions agree with TRBD1. The CDR3 loop spans 13 amino acids. After removal of 5 bases from V and 10 bases from J, the junction contained 6 bases not matched to a gene. Germline loops: CDR1 MGHRA, CDR2 YSYEKL. The CDR3 region has the DNA TGCGCCAGCAGCGAGGGACAGGGGGCGATACAGTACTTC. This codes for CASSEGQGAIQYF.